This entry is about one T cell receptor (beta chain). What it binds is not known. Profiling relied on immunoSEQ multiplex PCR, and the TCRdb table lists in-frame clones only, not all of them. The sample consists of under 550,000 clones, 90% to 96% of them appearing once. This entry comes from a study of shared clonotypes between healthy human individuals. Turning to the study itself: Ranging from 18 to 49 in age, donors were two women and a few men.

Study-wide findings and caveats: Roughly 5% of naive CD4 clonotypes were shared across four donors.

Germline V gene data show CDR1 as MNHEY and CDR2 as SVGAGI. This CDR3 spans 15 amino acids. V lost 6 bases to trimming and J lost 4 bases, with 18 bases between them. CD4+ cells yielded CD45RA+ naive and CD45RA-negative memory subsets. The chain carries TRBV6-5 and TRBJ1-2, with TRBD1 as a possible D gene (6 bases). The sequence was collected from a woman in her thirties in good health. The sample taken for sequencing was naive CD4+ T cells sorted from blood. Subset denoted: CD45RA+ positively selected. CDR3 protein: CASRTGGQVSYGYTF. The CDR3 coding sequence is TGTGCCAGCAGAACGGGGGGGCAAGTTAGCTATGGCTACACCTTC.